A single sample is the source of the 3 T cell receptor beta chains below, sequenced in a study of T cell responses to AZD1222 COVID-19 vaccine. Sequencing used immunoSEQ multiplex PCR; TCRdb keeps in-frame clones, though not all of them. Of about 110,000 clones listed, 87% are singletons. Sequenced material: peripheral blood, taken 28 days after the second AZD1222 dose. The receptors were gathered from an adult who received the AZD1222 COVID-19 vaccine.

The genes are TRBV20-1 and TRBJ2-1, with TRBD2 matching over 10 bases. V was pared by 3 bases and J by 8 bases, with 7 bases of the junction left unmatched. The CDR3 extends over 14 amino acids. The V gene's germline CDR1 is DFQATT and CDR2 SNEGSKA (reference sequence). The CDR3 nucleotides read TGCAGTGCTAGTTCGGGACTAGCGATCCATGAGCAGTTCTTC. Protein sequence: CSASSGLAIHEQFF.

The gene calls are TRBV6-6 and TRBJ2-5; 9 positions agree with TRBD2. Looked up from germline, CDR1 is MNHNY and CDR2 is SVGAGI (reference sequence). This CDR3 is 15 amino acids long. J lost 4 bases, V lost 5 bases, and 8 bases had no gene match. CDR3 sequence (DNA): TGTGCCAGCAGTCGCGGGAGGGGCGAAGGAGAGACCCAGTACTTC. Its translation: CASSRGRGEGETQYF.

This chain joins TRBV11-2 and TRBJ2-3; D is unclear. CDR3 length: 13 amino acids. The germline V and J ends were trimmed by 5 bases and 3 bases, with 9 bases remaining between them. CDR1 and CDR2 (germline): SGHAT, FQNNGV. The CDR3 bases are TGTGCCAGCAGCCTCGAAAATACAGATACGCAGTATTTT. Translating it yields CASSLENTDTQYF.